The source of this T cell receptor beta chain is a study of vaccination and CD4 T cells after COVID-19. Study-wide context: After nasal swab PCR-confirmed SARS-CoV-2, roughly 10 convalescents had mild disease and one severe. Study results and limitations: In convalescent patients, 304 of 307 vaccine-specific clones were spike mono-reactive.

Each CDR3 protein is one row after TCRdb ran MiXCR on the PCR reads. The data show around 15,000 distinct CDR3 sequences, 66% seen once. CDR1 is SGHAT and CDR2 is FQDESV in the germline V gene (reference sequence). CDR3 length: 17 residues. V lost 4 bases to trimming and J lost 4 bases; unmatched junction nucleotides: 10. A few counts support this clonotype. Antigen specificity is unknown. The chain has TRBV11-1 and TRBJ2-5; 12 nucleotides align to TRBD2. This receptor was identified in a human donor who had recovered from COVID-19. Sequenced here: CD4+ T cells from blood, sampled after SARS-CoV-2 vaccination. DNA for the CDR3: TGTGCCAGCAGCTCCGTGACTAGCGGGAGACTACGAGAGACCCAGTACTTC. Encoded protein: CASSSVTSGRLRETQYF.